This is a list of T cell receptor beta chains from one sample in a study of T cells in tumors after PD-1 blockade. Profiling relied on immunoSEQ multiplex PCR, and the TCRdb table lists in-frame clones only, not all of them. This repertoire shows some 43,000 clones, over 70% found once; its top ten account for approximately 4.1%. The sequenced sample was PBMCs, obtained before anti-PD-1 treatment. The receptors originated from a human donor with basal cell carcinoma. Both conserved end residues are part of each CDR3. D genes are given only for firm matches. Clone size is given for some rows only: seen once, a few or many times, or a class if the clone is expanded.

J gene	D gene	clone size	V gene	CDR3 DNA	CDR3 protein
TRBJ2-7	NA	NA	TRBV4-1	TGCGCCAGCAGCCAAGGCCAATACAGCACCAGCTCCTACGAGCAGTACTTC	CASSQGQYSTSSYEQYF
TRBJ1-5	TRBD1	NA	TRBV6-5	TGTGCCAGCAACCTCGGACAGGCTACCAATCAGCCCCAGCATTTT	CASNLGQATNQPQHF
TRBJ1-1	NA	once	TRBV5-1	TGCGCCAGCAGCTTACTGGACAGCTCCACTGAAGCTTTCTTT	CASSLLDSSTEAFF
TRBJ1-3	NA	NA	TRBV3-1/TRBV3-2	TGTGCCAGCAGCCAAGTTTGGGGGACTGGAAACACCATATATTTT	CASSQVWGTGNTIYF
TRBJ1-6	TRBD1	NA	TRBV5-6	TGTGCCAGCAGCCCGGGGACAGGGTATTCACCCCTCCACTTT	CASSPGTGYSPLHF
TRBJ2-6	NA	NA	TRBV27	TGTGCCAGCAGCCCTTCTCTTTCCGGGGCCAACGTCCTGACTTTC	CASSPSLSGANVLTF
TRBJ2-5	TRBD1	NA	TRBV12-5	TGTGCTAGTGGTTTTCCCGGGACAGGGGGCGGGGAGACCCAGTACTTC	CASGFPGTGGGETQYF
TRBJ1-4	NA	NA	TRBV25-1	TGTGCCAGCAGTGAATATTTTGCAACTAATGAAAAACTGTTTTTT	CASSEYFATNEKLFF
TRBJ2-3	TRBD2	once	TRBV2	TGTGCCAGCAGTGAAGCGATAGCGGGGGGGATGTATTTT	CASSEAIAGGMYF
TRBJ2-3	TRBD2	NA	TRBV29-1	TGCAGCGTTGATTCCGTAGCGGGGGGTTCGAATACGCAGTATTTT	CSVDSVAGGSNTQYF
TRBJ2-7	NA	NA	TRBV24-1	TGTGCCACCCCATCCTACGAGCAGTACTTC	CATPSYEQYF
TRBJ2-7	TRBD1	NA	TRBV5-1	TGCGCCAGCAGCACGGGACAGGGTTACGAGCAGTACTTC	CASSTGQGYEQYF
TRBJ1-5	TRBD1	NA	TRBV6-4	TGTGCCAGCAGCCAGGACAGGGAGGGGGGATGGCCCCAGCATTTT	CASSQDREGGWPQHF
TRBJ1-3	TRBD1	NA	TRBV2	TGTGCCAGCAGTGAAACGGGACAGGGAGGCGGAAACACCATATATTTT	CASSETGQGGGNTIYF
TRBJ1-1	TRBD1	NA	TRBV5-6	TGTGCCAGCAGCTTCCGGGACAGATACACTGAAGCTTTCTTT	CASSFRDRYTEAFF
TRBJ2-7	NA	few	TRBV18	TGTGCCAGCTCACAGGGTTACGAGCAGTACTTC	CASSQGYEQYF
TRBJ1-1	TRBD1	NA	TRBV18	TGTGCCAGCTCACCAGGACAGGGTAGCACTGAAGCTTTCTTT	CASSPGQGSTEAFF